One and the same sample provided the 29 T cell receptor beta chains below, sequenced in a study of cytomegalovirus exposure and HLA in healthy donors. Produced via immunoSEQ multiplex PCR; TCRdb's table is partial and in-frame only. Of about 110,000 clones listed, 85% to 90% are singletons. The specimen sequenced was PBMCs. All receptors come from a young woman in good health and CMV-seronegative.

V gene TRBV27 combines with J gene TRBJ2-1; unclear D gene. The V end was cut by 3 bases, the J end by 4 bases, with 13 bases between. Germline CDR1 and CDR2: MNHEY and SMNVEV (reference sequence). The CDR3 has 15 residues. CDR3 in DNA: TGTGCCAGCAGTTTCACGCGGTCTATTTACAATGAGCAGTTCTTC. Protein product: CASSFTRSIYNEQFF.

V and J are TRBV2 and TRBJ1-1; 9 nucleotides match TRBD1. Germline CDR1 and CDR2: SNHLY and FYNNEI. The CDR3 covers 16 residues. J lost 4 bases, V lost 10 bases, and 16 bases had no gene match. CDR3 sequence: CAMGGGQGAGGTEAFF. The CDR3 region has the DNA TGTGCCATGGGGGGGGGACAGGGTGCCGGAGGCACTGAAGCTTTCTTT.

This sequence joins TRBV18 and TRBJ1-2; D might be TRBD1 (6 bases). Between the trimmed V and J ends, which lost 2 bases and 6 bases, there was a span of 10 bases. Germline V lookup: CDR1 KGHSH, CDR2 LQKENI. There are 13 residues in the CDR3. CDR3 sequence: CASSPSQGNGYTF. Here the CDR3 DNA reads TGTGCCAGCTCACCAAGCCAGGGGAATGGCTACACCTTC.

The chain combines TRBV7-9 with TRBJ2-3; 7 bases map to TRBD2. The V gene's germline CDR1 is SEHNR and CDR2 FQNEAQ (reference sequence). V shed 4 bases, J shed 4 bases, and the junction held 8 bases outside the gene matches. The CDR3 loop spans 15 amino acids. The CDR3 nucleotides are TGTGCCAGCAGCTCCCGGACTAGTTTCGCAGATACGCAGTATTTT. Translated, it gives CASSSRTSFADTQYF. Based on the CDR3 plus reference TRBV7-9 and TRBJ2-3, the full variable domain is DTGVSQNPRHKITKRGQNVTFRCDPISEHNRLYWYRQTLGQGPEFLTYFQNEAQLEKSRLLSDRFSAERPKGSFSTLEIQRTEQGDSAMYLCASSSRTSFADTQYFGPGTRLTVL.

The chain uses TRBV9 and TRBJ1-2; TRBD1 agrees at 7 bases. This CDR3 region has 14 residues. Unmatched junction bases numbered 4, after V lost 4 bases and J lost 1 base. The germline gives CDR1 SGDLS, CDR2 YYNGEE. CDR3 sequence (DNA): TGTGCCAGCAGCACAAGACAGGGTAACTATGGCTACACCTTC. Its protein is CASSTRQGNYGYTF.

The chain employs TRBV29-1 and TRBJ1-3, with TRBD1 identical over 9 bases. Germline-derived CDR1 and CDR2 are SQVTM and ANQGSEA. The CDR3 consists of 15 residues. Trimming at V came to 0 bases and at J to 2 bases, leaving 2 bases not matched to a gene. The CDR3 nucleotides read TGCAGCGTTGAAGAAAACAGGGGGCCTGGAAACACCATATATTTT. Amino acid sequence: CSVEENRGPGNTIYF.

V gene TRBV27 combines with J gene TRBJ2-7; TRBD2 might be the D (5 bases). The germline V and J ends were trimmed by 5 bases and 7 bases, with 18 bases remaining between them. The CDR3 length is 14 residues. Per the germline V gene, CDR1 is MNHEY and CDR2 is SMNVEV (reference sequence). The CDR3 DNA reads TGTGCCAGCAGTCTTGATTACCGGTCGGGGGAGCAGTACTTC. As protein: CASSLDYRSGEQYF.

The genes are TRBV18 and TRBJ1-5; TRBD1 is a possible D gene (5 bases). The CDR3 sequence is 16 residues long. Germline V lookup: CDR1 KGHSH, CDR2 LQKENI. V lost 4 bases to trimming and J lost 0 bases, with 13 bases between them. The CDR3 is CASSLGTGGSNQPQHF. The CDR3 coding sequence is TGTGCCAGCTCACTCGGGACGGGAGGTAGCAATCAGCCCCAGCATTTT. Filled out from reference TRBV18 and TRBJ1-5, the complete variable domain reads NAGVMQNPRHLVRRRGQEARLRCSPMKGHSHVYWYRQLPEEGLKFMVYLQKENIIDESGMPKERFSAEFPKEGPSILRIQQVVRGDSAAYFCASSLGTGGSNQPQHFGDGTRLSIL.

The V call is TRBV7-9, the J call TRBJ1-6; the match to TRBD1 covers 10 bases. Germline CDR1 and CDR2: SEHNR and FQNEAQ (reference sequence). V lost 5 bases to trimming and J lost 7 bases; unmatched junction nucleotides: 5. The CDR3 is 15 amino acids. CDR3 coding DNA: TGTGCCAGCAGCCGGACAGGGGGATTGAATTCACCCCTCCACTTT. Its translation is CASSRTGGLNSPLHF. Based on the CDR3 plus reference TRBV7-9 and TRBJ1-6, the full variable domain is DTGVSQNPRHKITKRGQNVTFRCDPISEHNRLYWYRQTLGQGPEFLTYFQNEAQLEKSRLLSDRFSAERPKGSFSTLEIQRTEQGDSAMYLCASSRTGGLNSPLHFGNGTRLTVT.

The CDR3 region is CASSVDRGEAFF. The CDR3 region has the DNA TGTGCCAGCAGCGTTGACAGGGGCGAAGCTTTCTTT. The chain employs TRBV7-9 and TRBJ1-1; 8 bases are shared with TRBD1. Looked up from germline, CDR1 is SEHNR and CDR2 is FQNEAQ (reference sequence). With 5 bases clipped from V and 8 bases from J, the junction kept 4 bases outside the gene matches. This CDR3 contains 12 residues.

This chain uses TRBV7-2 with TRBJ2-1; 14 bases match TRBD2. Trimming took 4 bases from V and 7 from J; bases not matched to a gene: 9. The CDR3 is made up of 17 amino acids. The germline CDR1 and CDR2 sequences are SGHTA and FQGNSA. This chain's CDR3 is CASSSVKGTSGGNEQFF. CDR3 bases: TGTGCCAGCAGCTCTGTAAAAGGGACTAGCGGGGGTAATGAGCAGTTCTTC.

V and J are TRBV9 and TRBJ2-1; tentative D call: TRBD1 (6 bases). This CDR3 spans 16 amino acids. Germline lookup yields CDR1 SGDLS and CDR2 YYNGEE. Trimming left V 3 bases short and J 6 bases short, with 19 bases between. As DNA, the CDR3 is TGTGCCAGCAGCGACCAGGGGTCTTTCGGCATCAATGAGCAGTTCTTC. Residues: CASSDQGSFGINEQFF. The full variable domain, rest sourced from reference TRBV9 and TRBJ2-1, is DSGVTQTPKHLITATGQRVTLRCSPRSGDLSVYWYQQSLDQGLQFLIQYYNGEERAKGNILERFSAQQFPDLHSELNLSSLELGDSALYFCASSDQGSFGINEQFFGPGTRLTVL.

The rearrangement joins TRBV6-1 to TRBJ2-1; TRBD1 is a possible D gene (6 bases). The CDR3 is made up of 17 amino acids. From germline, CDR1 is MNHNS and CDR2 SASEGT. Trimming pared 0 bases from V and 4 bases from J, leaving 16 bases between. The CDR3 nucleotides are TGTGCCAGCAGTGAAGCGCTTGGGCTAGGGGGTTACAATGAGCAGTTCTTC. Encoded protein: CASSEALGLGGYNEQFF.

The chain couples TRBV9 to TRBJ1-3; D might be TRBD1 (6 bases). CDR1 is SGDLS, CDR2 YYNGEE, per germline. V was clipped by 4 bases and J by 0 bases, with 14 bases between them. The CDR3 loop spans 16 amino acids. The CDR3 is CASSQQGFDSGNTIYF. DNA for the CDR3: TGTGCCAGCAGCCAACAGGGTTTCGACTCTGGAAACACCATATATTTT.

V and J are TRBV15 and TRBJ2-3; 8 nucleotides agree with TRBD2. V lost 0 bases, J lost 4 bases, and 6 bases stayed unmatched. Germline lookup yields CDR1 LNHNV and CDR2 YYDKDF (reference sequence). The CDR3 sequence is 16 residues long. CDR3 sequence (DNA): TGTGCCACCAGCAGAGAGAGCGGGAGCGGGTCAGATACGCAGTATTTT. Its protein is CATSRESGSGSDTQYF.

V gene TRBV2 combines with J gene TRBJ1-1; TRBD1 agrees at 7 bases. CDR3 length: 13 amino acids. J gave up 1 base and V 4 bases, and 0 bases lay outside the gene matches. Germline V gene data show CDR1 as SNHLY and CDR2 as FYNNEI. The CDR3 is CASSGDRNTEAFF. The CDR3 nucleotides read TGTGCCAGCAGTGGGGACAGGAACACTGAAGCTTTCTTT. Variable domain in full (rest from reference TRBV2 and TRBJ1-1): EPEVTQTPSHQVTQMGQEVILRCVPISNHLYFYWYRQILGQKVEFLVSFYNNEISEKSEIFDDQFSVERPDGSNFTLKIRSTKLEDSAMYFCASSGDRNTEAFFGQGTRLTVV.

This clone was seen a few times. The chain recombines TRBV28 with TRBJ1-5, with D perhaps TRBD1 (6 bases). The CDR3 sequence is 15 residues long. Germline V lookup: CDR1 MDHEN, CDR2 SYDVKM. Trimming left V 1 base short and J 5 bases short, with 12 bases between. This CDR3 is CASSLSGGGHQPQHF. CDR3 coding DNA: TGTGCCAGCAGTTTATCTGGGGGGGGCCATCAGCCCCAGCATTTT.

The chain employs TRBV7-6 and TRBJ1-4; D is unresolved. Trimming cost V 5 bases and J 5 bases, with 12 bases left between them. Germline-derived CDR1 and CDR2 are SGHVS and FNYEAQ. The CDR3 covers 14 residues. The CDR3 DNA follows: TGTGCCAGCAGCGCGGGGAATGTGAATGAAAAACTGTTTTTT. Residues: CASSAGNVNEKLFF.

This clone appeared a single time. This chain uses TRBV30 with TRBJ2-7; 7 nucleotides align to TRBD2. Trimming cost V 2 bases and J 0 bases; bases outside gene matches: 10. CDR3 length: 16 residues. CDR1 and CDR2 (germline): GTSNPN, SVGIG (reference sequence). The CDR3 is CAWSPLGGGGSYEQYF. The CDR3, as DNA: TGTGCCTGGAGTCCACTCGGTGGGGGGGGCTCCTACGAGCAGTACTTC. The full variable domain, rest sourced from reference TRBV30 and TRBJ2-7, is SQTIHQWPATLVQPVGSPLSLECTVEGTSNPNLYWYRQAAGRGLQLLFYSVGIGQISSEVPQNLSASRPQDRQFILSSKKLLLSDSGFYLCAWSPLGGGGSYEQYFGPGTRLTVT.

J is TRBJ2-5 and V is TRBV28, with 8 nucleotides matching TRBD2. V lost 6 bases, J lost 5 bases, and 5 bases stayed unmatched. CDR1 MDHEN and CDR2 SYDVKM come from the germline V gene. The CDR3 runs 13 residues. The CDR3 DNA reads TGTGCCAGCAGGCGCAGCGGGGGTGAGACCCAGTACTTC. This translates into CASRRSGGETQYF.

This rearrangement joins TRBV25-1 to TRBJ1-1; D unclear. CDR1 and CDR2 from the germline V gene are MGHDK and SYGVNS. V was shortened by 6 bases and J by 1 base, with 15 bases between the two germline ends. The CDR3 has 15 amino acids. This CDR3 is CASRSPGERNTEAFF. Written as DNA, the CDR3 is TGTGCCAGCAGGTCTCCTGGGGAGCGGAACACTGAAGCTTTCTTT. The complete variable domain, with remaining parts taken from reference TRBV25-1 and TRBJ1-1, reads EADIYQTPRYLVIGTGKKITLECSQTMGHDKMYWYQQDPGMELHLIHYSYGVNSTEKGDLSSESTVSRIRTEHFPLTLESARPSHTSQYLCASRSPGERNTEAFFGQGTRLTVV.

The chain recombines TRBV25-1 with TRBJ1-5, with TRBD1 matching 9 bases. This CDR3 contains 13 residues. The junction had 4 bases not matched to a gene; V was cut back by 7 bases and J by 6 bases. Germline CDR1 reads MGHDK; CDR2 reads SYGVNS. The CDR3 sequence is CASTPGQGQPQHF. The CDR3 nucleotides read TGTGCCAGCACTCCGGGACAGGGTCAGCCCCAGCATTTT.

This clone was picked up a small number of times. The rearrangement joins TRBV9 to TRBJ2-1; no firm D call. From germline, CDR1 is SGDLS and CDR2 YYNGEE. The CDR3 covers 16 residues. V was shortened by 0 bases and J by 3 bases, with 13 bases between the two germline ends. The chain's CDR3 is CASSVESFRNYNEQFF. The CDR3 DNA follows: TGTGCCAGCAGCGTAGAAAGCTTCCGAAACTACAATGAGCAGTTCTTC.

As concerns this clone: An end of the junction does not agree with germline; a read error may underlie this. The V and J genes are TRBV7-2 and TRBJ1-1; D not resolved. Germline V gene sequence: CDR1 SGHTA, CDR2 FQGNSA. The CDR3 contains 11 residues. CDR3 nucleotide sequence: TGTGCCAGCAGCCCCTATACTGGAGCTTTCTTT. Protein product: CASSPYTGAFF.

This chain joins TRBV5-4 and TRBJ2-7, with D tentatively TRBD1 (6 bases). Trimming stripped 5 bases from V and 1 base from J, with 10 bases between. The CDR3 loop spans 13 amino acids. CDR1 and CDR2 (germline): SGHNT, YYREEE (reference sequence). CDR3 coding DNA: TGTGCCAGCAGGGACAGTCTGTCCTACGAGCAGTACTTC. Its protein is CASRDSLSYEQYF.

V usage is TRBV5-1 and J usage is TRBJ2-1; a possible D gene is TRBD2 (6 bases). The CDR3 runs 16 residues. From germline, CDR1 is SGHRS and CDR2 YFSETQ. Trimming took off 0 bases at V and 5 bases at J, with 15 bases between the two ends. The CDR3 region has the DNA TGCGCCAGCAGCTTGGCGGGGGTCGGGCACAACAATGAGCAGTTCTTC. It encodes CASSLAGVGHNNEQFF.

V is TRBV7-9 and J is TRBJ1-1; no clear D. The CDR3 sequence is 12 residues long. From germline, CDR1 is SEHNR and CDR2 FQNEAQ (reference sequence). The V and J ends lost 3 bases and 2 bases respectively, with 4 bases between them. CDR3 DNA sequence: TGTGCCAGCAGCTTCAGTAACACTGAAGCTTTCTTT. It codes for CASSFSNTEAFF.

The rearrangement uses TRBV28 and TRBJ1-2; D might be TRBD1 (6 bases). CDR3 length equals 13 residues. Trimming cost V 8 bases and J 5 bases, with 15 bases left between them. Germline assignment: CDR1 MDHEN and CDR2 SYDVKM. CDR3 protein: CASGPSGAYGYTF. The CDR3 nucleotides read TGTGCCAGCGGCCCCTCAGGGGCATATGGCTACACCTTC.

The V gene is TRBV2, the J gene TRBJ1-1, with no clear D. The CDR3 is 18 amino acids. The germline CDR1 and CDR2 sequences are SNHLY and FYNNEI. Deletions cut 0 bases from V and 0 bases from J, with 17 bases between. CDR3 DNA sequence: TGTGCCAGCAGTGAAGCGCTTCTGGGAGACGACTTGAACACTGAAGCTTTCTTT. Translation: CASSEALLGDDLNTEAFF.